These T cell receptor beta chains were read from a single sample in a study of glioma-infiltrating T cells. TCRdb re-analysed the multiplex PCR reads in MiXCR, keeping a single row per CDR3 protein. Altogether some 120,000 distinct CDR3 sequences are present, roughly 25% being singletons, with the ten largest covering 12% to 15%. The sample consisted of glioma tissue, nonneoplastic brain tissue, or PBMCs (not recorded which). The receptors here all came from a human donor with low-grade glioma or glioblastoma, undergoing nonglioma brain surgery, or in good health (not recorded which). The CDR3 runs from the conserved cysteine through the conserved F or W. Each record gives: V gene, D gene, clone size, J gene, CDR3 protein, CDR3 DNA. A D gene is named only where the DNA matches it firmly. Expanded clones get a size class; other rows say once, few or many, or leave the size out.

v_gene: TRBV6-1; d_gene: -; abundance: -; j_gene: TRBJ1-5; CDR3aa: CASTTGYGAGHLQHF; CDR3nt: TGTGCCAGCACCACTGGTTATGGGGCTGGTCATCTCCAGCATTTT
v_gene: TRBV6-1; d_gene: -; abundance: many; j_gene: TRBJ1-6; CDR3aa: CASSEAGTRNSPLHF; CDR3nt: TGTGCCAGCAGTGAAGCAGGGACAAGGAATTCACCCCTCCACTTT
v_gene: TRBV19; d_gene: -; abundance: few; j_gene: TRBJ1-1; CDR3aa: CASSKNGVETEAFF; CDR3nt: TGTGCCAGTAGTAAAAATGGGGTGGAAACTGAAGCTTTCTTT
v_gene: TRBV5-4; d_gene: -; abundance: -; j_gene: TRBJ1-3; CDR3aa: CASSLGGTMGNTIYF; CDR3nt: TGTGCCAGCAGCTTGGGCGGGACCATGGGGAACACCATATATTTT
v_gene: TRBV6-4; d_gene: -; abundance: many; j_gene: TRBJ1-1; CDR3aa: CASRDDSMNTEAFF; CDR3nt: TGTGCCAGCAGGGATGACAGTATGAACACTGAAGCTTTCTTT
v_gene: TRBV20-1; d_gene: -; abundance: many; j_gene: TRBJ2-1; CDR3aa: CSARDPAGSSYNEQFF; CDR3nt: TGCAGTGCTAGAGACCCGGCAGGGAGCTCCTACAATGAGCAGTTCTTC
v_gene: TRBV6-6; d_gene: -; abundance: -; j_gene: TRBJ2-7; CDR3aa: CASSYSGATYEHYF; CDR3nt: TGTGCCAGCAGTTACTCGGGAGCTACCTACGAGCATTACTTC
v_gene: TRBV7-2; d_gene: -; abundance: -; j_gene: TRBJ2-3; CDR3aa: CASSQAGESADTQYF; CDR3nt: TGTGCCAGCAGCCAAGCTGGAGAAAGCGCAGATACGCAGTATTTT
v_gene: TRBV20-1; d_gene: TRBD1; abundance: many; j_gene: TRBJ1-6; CDR3aa: CSAGTDNSPLHF; CDR3nt: TGCAGTGCGGGGACAGATAATTCACCCCTCCACTTT
v_gene: TRBV4-2; d_gene: -; abundance: many; j_gene: TRBJ2-3; CDR3aa: CASSQSFSTDTQYF; CDR3nt: TGTGCCAGCAGCCAAAGCTTCAGCACAGATACGCAGTATTTT
v_gene: TRBV6-1; d_gene: -; abundance: many; j_gene: TRBJ2-7; CDR3aa: CASSELSRGGGKQYF; CDR3nt: TGTGCCAGCAGTGAATTGAGCCGGGGTGGAGGGAAGCAGTACTTC
v_gene: TRBV7-2; d_gene: -; abundance: many; j_gene: TRBJ1-5; CDR3aa: CASSPRGTDQPQHF; CDR3nt: TGTGCCAGCAGCCCACGTGGGACCGATCAGCCCCAGCATTTT
v_gene: TRBV14; d_gene: TRBD1; abundance: -; j_gene: TRBJ2-7; CDR3aa: CASSQVLWDRGYEQYF; CDR3nt: TGTGCCAGCAGCCAAGTCCTCTGGGACAGGGGGTACGAGCAGTACTTC
v_gene: TRBV2; d_gene: TRBD1; abundance: many; j_gene: TRBJ1-5; CDR3aa: CASNEGQGYQPQHF; CDR3nt: TGTGCCAGCAACGAGGGACAGGGATATCAGCCCCAGCATTTT
v_gene: TRBV12-3/TRBV12-4; d_gene: TRBD2; abundance: -; j_gene: TRBJ2-1; CDR3aa: CASSLGGLAGIYNEQFF; CDR3nt: TGTGCCAGCAGTTTAGGGGGACTAGCGGGGATATACAATGAGCAGTTCTTC
v_gene: TRBV20-1; d_gene: TRBD2; abundance: many; j_gene: TRBJ2-5; CDR3aa: CSARPAPGLAGLKETQYF; CDR3nt: TGCAGTGCTAGGCCCGCACCGGGACTAGCGGGACTTAAAGAGACCCAGTACTTC
v_gene: TRBV27; d_gene: -; abundance: many; j_gene: TRBJ1-5; CDR3aa: CASSYSLSNQPQHF; CDR3nt: TGTGCCAGCAGTTACAGCCTTAGCAATCAGCCCCAGCATTTT
v_gene: TRBV4-3; d_gene: -; abundance: many; j_gene: TRBJ2-3; CDR3aa: CASSQDPDRTDTQYF; CDR3nt: TGCGCCAGCAGCCAAGATCCAGACCGCACAGATACGCAGTATTTT
v_gene: TRBV5-1; d_gene: TRBD2; abundance: few; j_gene: TRBJ2-3; CDR3aa: CASSLGASGGSTDTQYF; CDR3nt: TGCGCCAGCAGCCTTGGGGCTAGCGGGGGAAGCACAGATACGCAGTATTTT
v_gene: TRBV6-6; d_gene: -; abundance: many; j_gene: TRBJ1-2; CDR3aa: CASSYSWGPVYGYTF; CDR3nt: TGTGCCAGCAGTTACTCCTGGGGGCCAGTATATGGCTACACCTTC
v_gene: TRBV11-1; d_gene: -; abundance: many; j_gene: TRBJ2-3; CDR3aa: CASSSQAGSRVGTDTQYF; CDR3nt: TGTGCCAGCAGCTCCCAGGCCGGGTCGAGAGTGGGCACAGATACGCAGTATTTT
v_gene: TRBV28; d_gene: TRBD1; abundance: many; j_gene: TRBJ1-5; CDR3aa: CASSRDRPNQPQHF; CDR3nt: TGTGCCAGCAGCCGGGACAGGCCTAATCAGCCCCAGCATTTT
v_gene: TRBV9; d_gene: -; abundance: few; j_gene: TRBJ2-5; CDR3aa: CASSATAYQETQYF; CDR3nt: TGTGCCAGCAGCGCAACAGCGTACCAAGAGACCCAGTACTTC
v_gene: TRBV28; d_gene: -; abundance: many; j_gene: TRBJ2-7; CDR3aa: CASADGGGVYEQYF; CDR3nt: TGTGCCAGCGCTGATGGAGGCGGGGTATACGAGCAGTACTTC
v_gene: TRBV7-9; d_gene: TRBD2; abundance: few; j_gene: TRBJ2-5; CDR3aa: CASSSSTSGRYQETQYF; CDR3nt: TGTGCCAGCAGCTCCTCGACTAGCGGGAGGTACCAAGAGACCCAGTACTTC
v_gene: TRBV7-2; d_gene: -; abundance: many; j_gene: TRBJ1-6; CDR3aa: CASSLESRLLGLKPLHF; CDR3nt: TGTGCCAGCAGCTTAGAATCGAGGTTACTTGGGTTGAAACCCCTCCACTTT
v_gene: TRBV6-2/TRBV6-3; d_gene: TRBD1; abundance: many; j_gene: TRBJ2-2; CDR3aa: CASSYTSPDRGHTGELFF; CDR3nt: TGTGCCAGCAGTTACACTTCGCCGGACAGGGGGCACACCGGGGAGCTGTTTTTT